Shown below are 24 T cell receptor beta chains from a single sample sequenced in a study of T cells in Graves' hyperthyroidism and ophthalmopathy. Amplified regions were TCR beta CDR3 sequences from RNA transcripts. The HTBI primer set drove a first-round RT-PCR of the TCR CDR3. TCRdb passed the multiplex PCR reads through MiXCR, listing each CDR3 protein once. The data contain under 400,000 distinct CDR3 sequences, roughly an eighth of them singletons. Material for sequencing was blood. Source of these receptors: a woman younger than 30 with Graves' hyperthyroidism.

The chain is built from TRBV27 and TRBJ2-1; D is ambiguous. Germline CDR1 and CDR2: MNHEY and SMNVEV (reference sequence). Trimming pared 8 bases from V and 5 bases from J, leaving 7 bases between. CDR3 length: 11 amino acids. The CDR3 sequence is CASHQNNEQFF. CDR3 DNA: TGTGCCAGCCACCAGAACAATGAGCAGTTCTTC.

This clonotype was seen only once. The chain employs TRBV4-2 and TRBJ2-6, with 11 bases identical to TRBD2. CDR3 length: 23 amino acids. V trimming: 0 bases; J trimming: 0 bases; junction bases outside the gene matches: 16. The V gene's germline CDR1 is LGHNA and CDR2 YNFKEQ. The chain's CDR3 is CASSQEGTSGWSAALSGANVLTF. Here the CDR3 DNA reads TGTGCCAGCAGCCAAGAAGGGACTAGCGGTTGGTCCGCGGCCCTCTCTGGGGCCAACGTCCTGACTTTC.

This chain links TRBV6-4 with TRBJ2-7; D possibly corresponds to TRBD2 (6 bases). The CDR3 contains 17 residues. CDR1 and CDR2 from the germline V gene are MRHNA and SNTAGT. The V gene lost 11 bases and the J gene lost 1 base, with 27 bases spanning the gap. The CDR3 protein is CAGLSGRCDRPSYEQYF. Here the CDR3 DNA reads TGTGCCGGGCTTAGCGGACGATGCGACCGACCTTCCTACGAGCAGTACTTC.

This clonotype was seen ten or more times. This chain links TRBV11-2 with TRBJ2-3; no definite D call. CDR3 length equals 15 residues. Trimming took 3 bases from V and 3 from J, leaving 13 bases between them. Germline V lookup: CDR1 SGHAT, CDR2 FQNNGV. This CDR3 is CASSLEGLGTDTQYF. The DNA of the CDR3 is TGTGCCAGCAGCTTGGAAGGGTTGGGGACAGATACGCAGTATTTT. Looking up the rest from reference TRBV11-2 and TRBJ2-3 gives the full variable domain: EAGVAQSPRYKIIEKRQSVAFWCNPISGHATLYWYQQILGQGPKLLIQFQNNGVVDDSQLPKDRFSAERLKGVDSTLKIQPAKLEDSAVYLCASSLEGLGTDTQYFGPGTRLTVL.

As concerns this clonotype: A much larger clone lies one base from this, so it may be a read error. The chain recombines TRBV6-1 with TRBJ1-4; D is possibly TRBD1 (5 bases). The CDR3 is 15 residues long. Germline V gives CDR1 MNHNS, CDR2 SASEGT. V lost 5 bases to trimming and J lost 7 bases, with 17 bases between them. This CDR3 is CASSMADRRSEKLFF. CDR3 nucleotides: TGTGCCAGCAGTATGGCCGACAGACGAAGTGAAAAACTGTTTTTT.

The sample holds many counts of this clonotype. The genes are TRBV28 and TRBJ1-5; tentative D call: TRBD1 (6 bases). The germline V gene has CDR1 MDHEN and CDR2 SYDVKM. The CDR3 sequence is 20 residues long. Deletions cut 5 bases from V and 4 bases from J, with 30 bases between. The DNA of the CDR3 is TGTGCCAGCAGTCCCCGCCAGTGGGCGAACCCAGACAGGAGGAATCAGCCCCAGCATTTT. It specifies CASSPRQWANPDRRNQPQHF.

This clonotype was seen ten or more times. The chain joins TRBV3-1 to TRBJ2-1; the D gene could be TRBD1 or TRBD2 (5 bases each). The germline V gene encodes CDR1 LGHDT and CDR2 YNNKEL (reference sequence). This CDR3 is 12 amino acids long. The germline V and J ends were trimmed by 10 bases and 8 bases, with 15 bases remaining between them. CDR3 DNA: TGTGCCATTTCACGAGGGGAAGATGAGCAGTTCTTC. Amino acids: CAISRGEDEQFF.

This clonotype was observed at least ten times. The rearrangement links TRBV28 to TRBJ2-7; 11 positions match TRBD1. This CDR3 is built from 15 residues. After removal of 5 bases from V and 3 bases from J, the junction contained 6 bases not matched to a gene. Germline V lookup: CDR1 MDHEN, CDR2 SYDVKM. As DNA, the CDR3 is TGTGCCAGCAGTCCCCCGGGACAGGGGGACTACGAGCAGTACTTC. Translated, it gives CASSPPGQGDYEQYF.

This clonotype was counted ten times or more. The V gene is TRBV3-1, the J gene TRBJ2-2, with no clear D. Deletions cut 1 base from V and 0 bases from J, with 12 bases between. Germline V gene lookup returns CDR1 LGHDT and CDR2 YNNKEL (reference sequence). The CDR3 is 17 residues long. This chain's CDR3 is CASSQVPSSSNTGELFF. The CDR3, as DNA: TGTGCCAGCAGCCAAGTTCCATCATCTTCGAACACCGGGGAGCTGTTTTTT.

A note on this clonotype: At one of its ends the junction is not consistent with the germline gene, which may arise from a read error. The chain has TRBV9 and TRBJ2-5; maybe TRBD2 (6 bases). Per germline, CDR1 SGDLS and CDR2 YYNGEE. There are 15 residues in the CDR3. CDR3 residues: CACSVSPGDGETQYF. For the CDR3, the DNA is TGTGCCTGCAGCGTGAGTCCGGGGGATGGTGAGACCCAGTACTTC. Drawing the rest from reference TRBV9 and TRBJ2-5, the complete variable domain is DSGVTQTPKHLITATGQRVTLRCSPRSGDLSVYWYQQSLDQGLQFLIQYYNGEERAKGNILERFSAQQFPDLHSELNLSSLELGDSALYFCACSVSPGDGETQYFGPGTRLLVL.

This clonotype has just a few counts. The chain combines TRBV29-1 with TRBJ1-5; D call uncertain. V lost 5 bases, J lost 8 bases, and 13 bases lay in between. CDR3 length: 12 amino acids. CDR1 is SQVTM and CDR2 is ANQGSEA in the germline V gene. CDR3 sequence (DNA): TGCAGCGTTTTAGGACTGGGTGAGCCCCAGCATTTT. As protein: CSVLGLGEPQHF.

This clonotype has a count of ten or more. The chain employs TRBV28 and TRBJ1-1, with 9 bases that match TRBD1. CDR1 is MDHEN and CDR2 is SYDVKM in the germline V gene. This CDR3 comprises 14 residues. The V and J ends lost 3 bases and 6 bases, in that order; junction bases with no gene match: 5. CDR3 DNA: TGTGCCAGCAGTTTGCCTAACAGGGGGCCTGAAGCTTTCTTT. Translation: CASSLPNRGPEAFF.

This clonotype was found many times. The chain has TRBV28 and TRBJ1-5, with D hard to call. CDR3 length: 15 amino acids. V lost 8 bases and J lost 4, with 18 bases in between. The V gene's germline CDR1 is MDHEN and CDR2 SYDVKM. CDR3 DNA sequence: TGTGCCAGCTCGGGCGGAGTAAGCCTAAATCAGCCCCAGCATTTT. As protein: CASSGGVSLNQPQHF.

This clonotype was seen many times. In DNA form, the CDR3 reads TGTGCCAGCAGTTACGGTCAACCGGGGGGTCAAGAGACCCAGTACTTC. Protein: CASSYGQPGGQETQYF. The chain uses TRBV28 and TRBJ2-5; TRBD2 matches 7 bases. CDR1 is MDHEN, CDR2 SYDVKM, per germline. The CDR3 runs 16 residues. The ends lost 4 bases at V and 2 bases at J; junction bases unmatched: 10.

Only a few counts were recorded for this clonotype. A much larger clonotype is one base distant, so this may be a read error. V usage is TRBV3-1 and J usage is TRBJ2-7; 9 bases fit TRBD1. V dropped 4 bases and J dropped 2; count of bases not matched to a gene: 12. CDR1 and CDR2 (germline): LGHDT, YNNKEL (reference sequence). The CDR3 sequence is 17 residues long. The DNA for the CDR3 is TGTGCCAGCAGCCCGGGTCCAGGGGACAGGGTCACCTACGAGCAGTACTTC. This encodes CASSPGPGDRVTYEQYF.

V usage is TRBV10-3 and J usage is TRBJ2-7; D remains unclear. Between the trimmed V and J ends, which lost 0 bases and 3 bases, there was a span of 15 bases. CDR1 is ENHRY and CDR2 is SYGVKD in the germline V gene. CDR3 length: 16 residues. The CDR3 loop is CAISESIRQNNYEQYF. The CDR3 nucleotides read TGTGCCATCAGTGAGTCGATACGTCAGAACAACTACGAGCAGTACTTC.

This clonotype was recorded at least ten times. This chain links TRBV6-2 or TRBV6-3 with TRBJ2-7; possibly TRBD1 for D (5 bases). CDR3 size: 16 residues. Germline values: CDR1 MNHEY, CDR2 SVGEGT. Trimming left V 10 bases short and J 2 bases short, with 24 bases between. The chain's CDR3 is CATSVLGRFRPYEQYF. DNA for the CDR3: TGTGCCACCTCCGTGTTGGGGCGCTTCCGCCCCTACGAGCAGTACTTC.

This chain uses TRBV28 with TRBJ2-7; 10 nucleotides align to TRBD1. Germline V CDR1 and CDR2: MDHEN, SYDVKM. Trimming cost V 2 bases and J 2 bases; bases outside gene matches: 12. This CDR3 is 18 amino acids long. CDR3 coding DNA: TGTGCCAGCAGTTTACTCCTTTACCGGGACAGGGGACCCTACGAGCAGTACTTC. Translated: CASSLLLYRDRGPYEQYF.

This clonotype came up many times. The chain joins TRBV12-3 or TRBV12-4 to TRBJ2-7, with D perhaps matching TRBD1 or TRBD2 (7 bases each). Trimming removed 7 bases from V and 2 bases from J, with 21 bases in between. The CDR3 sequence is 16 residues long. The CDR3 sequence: CASTKRQGGDTYEQYF. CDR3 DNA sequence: TGTGCCAGCACCAAGCGCCAGGGGGGGGATACCTACGAGCAGTACTTC.

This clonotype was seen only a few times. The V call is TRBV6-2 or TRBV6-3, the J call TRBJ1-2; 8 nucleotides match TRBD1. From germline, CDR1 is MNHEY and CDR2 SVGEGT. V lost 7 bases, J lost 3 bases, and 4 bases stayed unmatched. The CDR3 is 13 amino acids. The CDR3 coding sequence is TGTGCCAGCAATGCAGGGGGCCACTATGGCTACACCTTC. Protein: CASNAGGHYGYTF.

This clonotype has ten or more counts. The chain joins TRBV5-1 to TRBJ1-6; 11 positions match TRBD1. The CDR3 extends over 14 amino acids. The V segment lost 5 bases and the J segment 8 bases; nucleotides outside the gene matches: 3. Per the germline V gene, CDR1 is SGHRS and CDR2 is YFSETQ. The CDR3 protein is CASRTGQGDSPLHF. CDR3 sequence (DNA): TGCGCCAGCAGAACGGGACAGGGGGATTCACCCCTCCACTTT.

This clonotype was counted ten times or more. CDR3 amino acids: CASRPDRGVSNSPLHF. The CDR3 nucleotides are TGTGCCAGCAGACCTGACAGGGGCGTCAGTAATTCACCCCTCCACTTT. The chain carries TRBV7-2 and TRBJ1-6, with 8 bases lining up with TRBD1. Germline trimming cut 6 bases from V and 6 bases from J; bases unmatched to any gene: 10. CDR1 is SGHTA and CDR2 is FQGNSA in the germline V gene. The CDR3 has 16 residues.

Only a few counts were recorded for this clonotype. This CDR3 reads CAISAAGGPMKQFF. The CDR3 coding sequence is TGTGCCATCAGTGCGGCGGGAGGGCCGATGAAGCAGTTCTTC. The chain joins TRBV10-3 to TRBJ2-1, with 9 bases identical to TRBD2. The CDR3 totals 14 residues. Germline V lookup: CDR1 ENHRY, CDR2 SYGVKD. Trimming cost V 4 bases and J 11 bases; bases outside gene matches: 9.

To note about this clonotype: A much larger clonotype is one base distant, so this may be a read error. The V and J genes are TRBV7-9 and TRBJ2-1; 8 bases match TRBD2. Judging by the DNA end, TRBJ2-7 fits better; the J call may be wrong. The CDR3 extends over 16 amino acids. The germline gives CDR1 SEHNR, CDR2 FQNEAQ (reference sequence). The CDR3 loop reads CAGSGEAGGPYNEQYF. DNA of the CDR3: TGTGCGGGAAGTGGAGAGGCGGGAGGACCCTACAATGAGCAGTACTTC.